The sequence of this T cell receptor (beta chain) was determined in a study of technical replicates of blood from several donors (dated by TCRdb to the late 2010s). The method was the immunoSEQ multiplex PCR assay. Drawn from immuneACCESS, this table holds only the in-frame rearrangements with V and J called that TCRdb kept. Clones are partly lost; checked studies trace under half to an unresolved V gene and leave the rest unexplained. A total of about 93,000 clones appear in this sample, 95% of them only once. The ten largest clones represent over 0.25% of the sample. Of note for this clone: The antigen it recognizes is unknown. No base-level quality is on record; no much larger clone is a single base apart.

Cut back by 2 bases and 6 bases, the V and J ends lie 12 bases apart. For CDR1 and CDR2, the germline V gene (reference sequence) lists SGHNT and YYREEE. The CDR3 holds 13 amino acids from the cysteine to the phenylalanine. This entry keeps only the CDR3 DNA: 39 bases, framed from base 1. The chain uses TRBV5-4 and TRBJ2-7; the D segment could be TRBD1, given 5 matching bases. Sequencing was done on a sample of T cells isolated from PBMCs. This TCR came from a human donor in good health. For the CDR3, the sequence is CASSFEGDREQYF. Here is the DNA: TGTGCCAGCAGCTTCGAAGGGGATCGCGAGCAGTACTTC.